Listed below are T cell receptor beta chains from one sample, sequenced in a study of cytomegalovirus exposure and HLA in healthy donors. The table came from immunoSEQ multiplex PCR; TCRdb's copy has only in-frame clones and leaves some out. The data show over 120,000 clones, with roughly 79% seen just once and roughly 9.7% held by the top ten. Sequencing was done on a sample of PBMCs. These receptors all come from a woman in her sixties in good health and CMV-seropositive. Both conserved end residues are part of each CDR3. Fields, in order: clone size, D gene, J gene, V gene, CDR3 protein. The D gene is left open where the match is weak. The size field is filled for only some rows; it gives once, few, many or a size class.

clone size: .
D gene: .
J gene: TRBJ2-5
V gene: TRBV6-1
CDR3 protein: CASRRAHGTQETQYF

clone size: .
D gene: TRBD1
J gene: TRBJ2-7
V gene: TRBV5-1
CDR3 protein: CASSPGTGTYEQYF

clone size: .
D gene: .
J gene: TRBJ2-7
V gene: TRBV4-1
CDR3 protein: CASSPETDYEQYF

clone size: once
D gene: .
J gene: .
V gene: TRBV7-8
CDR3 protein: CASRMEAGSSYEQYF

clone size: .
D gene: .
J gene: TRBJ1-4
V gene: TRBV19
CDR3 protein: CASSMPQIQNEKLFF

clone size: .
D gene: .
J gene: TRBJ2-7
V gene: TRBV4-2
CDR3 protein: CASSQDRRGLAPDEQYF

clone size: .
D gene: .
J gene: TRBJ1-5
V gene: TRBV19
CDR3 protein: CASSIAVWGEQPQHF

clone size: .
D gene: .
J gene: TRBJ2-4
V gene: TRBV6-1
CDR3 protein: CASSGLAKNIQYF

clone size: .
D gene: .
J gene: TRBJ1-4
V gene: TRBV28
CDR3 protein: CASSSPRGRTNEKLFF

clone size: .
D gene: .
J gene: TRBJ2-5
V gene: TRBV18
CDR3 protein: CASSRSRDKQEAQYF

clone size: .
D gene: TRBD2
J gene: TRBJ2-5
V gene: TRBV6-9
CDR3 protein: CASTQGLAGGPRQETQYF

clone size: .
D gene: TRBD2
J gene: TRBJ2-1
V gene: TRBV27
CDR3 protein: CASSFGGLAGPDYNEQFF

clone size: .
D gene: .
J gene: TRBJ2-7
V gene: TRBV19
CDR3 protein: CASSYGGGDYEQYF

clone size: .
D gene: TRBD1
J gene: TRBJ2-5
V gene: TRBV5-1
CDR3 protein: CASSAGQGRGETQYF

clone size: .
D gene: TRBD2
J gene: TRBJ2-7
V gene: TRBV4-2
CDR3 protein: CASSQPRAGDSYEQYF

clone size: .
D gene: TRBD2
J gene: TRBJ2-7
V gene: TRBV27
CDR3 protein: CASSSLVRGAYEQYF

clone size: .
D gene: TRBD1
J gene: TRBJ2-7
V gene: TRBV7-3
CDR3 protein: CASSPGQGVAYEQYF

clone size: .
D gene: .
J gene: TRBJ2-7
V gene: TRBV4-3
CDR3 protein: CASSQDIQGRGYEQYF

clone size: few
D gene: TRBD1
J gene: TRBJ2-7
V gene: TRBV4-3
CDR3 protein: CASSQITGGAGPLRYEQYF

clone size: .
D gene: .
J gene: TRBJ2-7
V gene: TRBV12-2
CDR3 protein: CASRLPGTSGKVGEQYF

clone size: .
D gene: .
J gene: TRBJ2-7
V gene: TRBV11-2
CDR3 protein: CASSPPGGPGYEQYF

clone size: few
D gene: .
J gene: TRBJ2-2
V gene: TRBV6-1
CDR3 protein: CASSAVDNTGELFF

clone size: .
D gene: TRBD1
J gene: TRBJ1-6
V gene: TRBV19
CDR3 protein: CANKTGPNSPLHF

clone size: .
D gene: TRBD1
J gene: TRBJ1-4
V gene: TRBV7-2
CDR3 protein: CASSRRTGGDEKLFF

clone size: .
D gene: TRBD1
J gene: TRBJ1-2
V gene: TRBV18
CDR3 protein: CASSPFLGTGYGYTF

clone size: .
D gene: .
J gene: TRBJ1-5
V gene: TRBV30
CDR3 protein: CAWSLSSRNQPQHF

clone size: .
D gene: .
J gene: TRBJ1-1
V gene: TRBV5-4
CDR3 protein: CASSSSGANTEAFF

clone size: .
D gene: .
J gene: TRBJ2-2
V gene: TRBV9
CDR3 protein: CASSRANTGELFF

clone size: .
D gene: TRBD2
J gene: TRBJ2-5
V gene: TRBV5-1
CDR3 protein: CASSSGLATAYQETQYF

clone size: .
D gene: TRBD2
J gene: TRBJ2-1
V gene: TRBV6-4
CDR3 protein: CASSDSGLAAKNEQFF

clone size: .
D gene: TRBD1
J gene: TRBJ1-5
V gene: TRBV6-5
CDR3 protein: CASSQDRGKYQPQHF

clone size: .
D gene: .
J gene: TRBJ1-1
V gene: TRBV7-7
CDR3 protein: CASSPTGEAGAFF

clone size: .
D gene: .
J gene: TRBJ1-3
V gene: TRBV9
CDR3 protein: CASSVESSGNTIYF

clone size: .
D gene: .
J gene: TRBJ2-1
V gene: TRBV5-1
CDR3 protein: CASSPRTDYNEQFF

clone size: few
D gene: .
J gene: TRBJ1-4
V gene: TRBV18
CDR3 protein: CASSPAAMDEKLFF

clone size: .
D gene: .
J gene: TRBJ2-1
V gene: TRBV10-3
CDR3 protein: CAISTGGGRGNEQFF

clone size: .
D gene: .
J gene: TRBJ2-5
V gene: TRBV5-1
CDR3 protein: CASSFSRSGGETQYF

clone size: .
D gene: .
J gene: TRBJ1-3
V gene: TRBV28
CDR3 protein: CASSLITAGNTIYF

clone size: once
D gene: .
J gene: TRBJ1-4
V gene: TRBV5-1
CDR3 protein: CASSLAGGVNEKLFF

clone size: .
D gene: .
J gene: TRBJ2-7
V gene: TRBV5-6
CDR3 protein: CASSLEYNYEQYF

clone size: .
D gene: .
J gene: TRBJ2-1
V gene: TRBV10-3
CDR3 protein: CAISEPGLIRFF

clone size: .
D gene: .
J gene: TRBJ1-5
V gene: TRBV5-6
CDR3 protein: CASSNSARKKTPPQPQHF

clone size: .
D gene: .
J gene: TRBJ2-7
V gene: TRBV18
CDR3 protein: CASSPGWGAYEQYF

clone size: .
D gene: .
J gene: TRBJ2-7
V gene: TRBV14
CDR3 protein: CASSQDHYEQYF

clone size: .
D gene: .
J gene: .
V gene: TRBV5-1
CDR3 protein: CASSFSGDHEQYF

clone size: .
D gene: .
J gene: TRBJ2-1
V gene: TRBV29-1
CDR3 protein: CSAAVGGPYNEQFF

clone size: .
D gene: .
J gene: TRBJ2-1
V gene: TRBV28
CDR3 protein: CASSLMSGNEQFF

clone size: .
D gene: TRBD2
J gene: TRBJ2-1
V gene: TRBV15
CDR3 protein: CATSRETTTSGRPQEQFF

clone size: .
D gene: TRBD1
J gene: TRBJ2-6
V gene: TRBV19
CDR3 protein: CASSIAGTGISGANVLTF

clone size: .
D gene: TRBD1
J gene: TRBJ1-5
V gene: TRBV6-1
CDR3 protein: CASSEALGTVEEPQHF

clone size: few
D gene: TRBD1
J gene: TRBJ1-1
V gene: TRBV5-1
CDR3 protein: CASSSTGGTEAFF

clone size: once
D gene: .
J gene: TRBJ1-3
V gene: TRBV10-3
CDR3 protein: CAISESDRKVRNTIYF

clone size: .
D gene: .
J gene: TRBJ2-2
V gene: TRBV9
CDR3 protein: CASSVVEGPSGELFF

clone size: .
D gene: .
J gene: TRBJ2-7
V gene: TRBV5-6
CDR3 protein: CASSPYQTAYEQYF

clone size: .
D gene: .
J gene: TRBJ1-3
V gene: TRBV6-6
CDR3 protein: CASSYGSSGNTIYF

clone size: .
D gene: .
J gene: .
V gene: TRBV6-1
CDR3 protein: CASRDTGSGAYEQYF

clone size: few
D gene: TRBD2
J gene: TRBJ2-5
V gene: TRBV5-4
CDR3 protein: CASSLARAGGEETQYF

clone size: .
D gene: TRBD1
J gene: TRBJ2-7
V gene: TRBV4-1
CDR3 protein: CASSHPGTGDEQYF

clone size: .
D gene: .
J gene: TRBJ1-1
V gene: TRBV28
CDR3 protein: CASMLTWEVNTEAFF